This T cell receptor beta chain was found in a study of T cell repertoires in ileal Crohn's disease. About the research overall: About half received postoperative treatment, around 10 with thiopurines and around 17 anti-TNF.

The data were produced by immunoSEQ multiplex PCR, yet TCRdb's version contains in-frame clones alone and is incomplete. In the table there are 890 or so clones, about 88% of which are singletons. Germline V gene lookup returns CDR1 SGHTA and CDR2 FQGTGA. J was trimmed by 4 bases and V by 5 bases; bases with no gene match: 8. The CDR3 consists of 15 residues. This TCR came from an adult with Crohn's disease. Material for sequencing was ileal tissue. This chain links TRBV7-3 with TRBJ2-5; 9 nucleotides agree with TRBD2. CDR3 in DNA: TGTGCCAGCAGCCTACAAGCGGGAGGCTCAGAGACCCAGTACTTC. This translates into CASSLQAGGSETQYF.